Described below is a single TCR beta chain sequence and its context. The V gene's germline CDR1 is SGHDT and CDR2 YYEEEE. CDR3 length equals 16 residues. V dropped 7 bases and J dropped 0 bases, with 17 bases sitting between them. These data are taken from a study of blood T cell repertoires in COVID-19. Here immunoSEQ multiplex PCR was the method, and the copy in TCRdb shows in-frame clones only, minus some. The repertoire consists of 55,000 to 80,000 clones, with more than 65% occurring once and the leading ten covering about 0.87%. Sequencing was performed on peripheral blood. The receptor's source is a woman aged 70-85 years with acute or convalescent COVID-19. The rearrangement uses TRBV5-6 and TRBJ2-4; D perhaps matches TRBD2 (5 bases). As DNA, the CDR3 is TGTGCCAGCTCCCACGGACTCAACCTAGCCAAAAACATTCAGTACTTC. It encodes CASSHGLNLAKNIQYF.